This is a list of T cell receptor beta chains from one sample in a study of control samples from healthy donors and cancer patients. The data were produced by immunoSEQ multiplex PCR, yet TCRdb's version contains in-frame clones alone and is incomplete. In the table there are more than 95,000 clones, 80% to 90% of which are singletons. Sequenced material: PBMCs. The receptors shown here come from a woman aged 50 to 65 with colorectal cancer. Both conserved end residues are trimmed from each CDR3. Fields, in order: V gene, CDR3 protein.

>TRBV20-1
SASEGSDNQPQH
>TRBV10-3
AIQDDTGELF
>TRBV4-2
ASSQVVGLADYNEQF
>TRBV7-9
ASSLQWAGGFSHEQY
>TRBV6-6
ASSTREPSTDTQY
>TRBV27
ASSFQGAQTDTQY
>TRBV7-9
ASSPQGISTDTQY
>TRBV7-6
ASSTHRAGGLAGSEQF
>TRBV18
ASSAEGQVSSKAF
>TRBV29-1
SAEGLDNNEQF